The 7 T cell receptor beta chains listed next were all sequenced from one sample in a study of blood T cell repertoires in COVID-19 (dated by TCRdb to the early 2020s). Receptor amplification or capture employed the immunoSEQ multiplex PCR assay. This is the immuneACCESS table as TCRdb keeps it, with only in-frame sequences that have V and J called. A part of the clones is gone; compared with another copy, unresolved V genes explain less than half, and the rest is unexplained. The sample contains about 100,000 clones, 69% of them found a single time. The leading ten clones occupy about 5.9% of the sample. Source material: peripheral blood. These TCRs come from an elderly man with acute or convalescent COVID-19.

The chain uses TRBV28 and TRBJ1-3, with a possible D match to TRBD1 (6 bases). This CDR3 is 18 amino acids long. V was pared by 3 bases and J by 1 base, with 19 bases between. Germline CDR1 MDHEN, CDR2 SYDVKM. This CDR3 is CASSFGDILRPSGNTIYF. Here the CDR3 DNA reads TGTGCCAGCAGTTTCGGGGACATCTTGAGGCCTTCTGGAAACACCATATATTTT. The variable domain in full, completed from reference TRBV28 and TRBJ1-3, reads DVKVTQSSRYLVKRTGEKVFLECVQDMDHENMFWYRQDPGLGLRLIYFSYDVKMKEKGDIPEGYSVSREKKERFSLILESASTNQTSMYLCASSFGDILRPSGNTIYFGEGSWLTVV.

This chain uses TRBV6-2 or TRBV6-3 with TRBJ2-1; 10 positions agree with TRBD1. V trimming: 6 bases; J trimming: 2 bases; junction bases outside the gene matches: 4. Germline V lookup: CDR1 MNHEY, CDR2 SVGEGT. The CDR3 runs to 15 residues. As DNA, the CDR3 is TGTGCCAGCAGCCCGGGACAGGGGACCTACAATGAGCAGTTCTTC. It translates to CASSPGQGTYNEQFF.

The chain has TRBV5-8 and TRBJ1-1, with D perhaps matching TRBD1 (5 bases). Trimming shortened V by 2 bases and J by 1 base, and 6 bases separated the two germline ends. The CDR3 is 13 residues long. The germline V gene encodes CDR1 SGHTS and CDR2 YDEGEE. CDR3 protein: CASSLQENTEAFF. The CDR3 DNA is TGTGCCAGCAGCTTACAGGAGAACACTGAAGCTTTCTTT.

Only a few counts were recorded for this clone. The chain carries TRBV7-2 and TRBJ2-3; D gene ambiguous. Per germline, CDR1 SGHTA and CDR2 FQGNSA. V gave up 4 bases and J gave up 6 bases, with 11 bases separating them. The length of the CDR3 is 13 residues. The chain's CDR3 is CASSSGWPDTQYF. The CDR3 coding sequence is TGTGCCAGCAGCTCCGGGTGGCCGGATACGCAGTATTTT.

This clone came up once. The chain recombines TRBV10-1 with TRBJ1-1; D possibly corresponds to TRBD1 (6 bases). V was trimmed by 9 bases and J by 0 bases, leaving 11 bases between them. Per germline, CDR1 WNHNN and CDR2 SYGVQD (reference sequence). This CDR3 has 13 residues. CDR3 protein: CARSGQMNTEAFF. CDR3 in DNA: TGCGCCAGGTCTGGACAGATGAACACTGAAGCTTTCTTT.

This rearrangement joins TRBV28 to TRBJ1-3, with 7 bases fitting TRBD1. J gave up 2 bases and V 5 bases, and 15 bases lay outside the gene matches. The CDR3 is 18 residues long. CDR1 and CDR2 from the germline V gene are MDHEN and SYDVKM. CDR3 sequence: CASSRGGQWGEPGNTIYF. The CDR3 DNA sequence: TGTGCCAGCAGTCGAGGGGGACAGTGGGGGGAGCCTGGAAACACCATATATTTT. Drawing the rest from reference TRBV28 and TRBJ1-3, the complete variable domain is DVKVTQSSRYLVKRTGEKVFLECVQDMDHENMFWYRQDPGLGLRLIYFSYDVKMKEKGDIPEGYSVSREKKERFSLILESASTNQTSMYLCASSRGGQWGEPGNTIYFGEGSWLTVV.

This clone was detected once. The V gene is TRBV15, the J gene TRBJ1-4, with TRBD1 identical over 8 bases. This CDR3 has 15 amino acids. Germline V gene sequence: CDR1 LNHNV, CDR2 YYDKDF (reference sequence). V dropped 6 bases and J dropped 8; count of bases not matched to a gene: 11. The CDR3 sequence is CATSQVDRAVEKLFF. In DNA form, the CDR3 reads TGTGCCACCAGTCAGGTGGACAGGGCGGTGGAAAAACTGTTTTTT. The full variable domain, completed using reference TRBV15 and TRBJ1-4, is DAMVIQNPRYQVTQFGKPVTLSCSQTLNHNVMYWYQQKSSQAPKLLFHYYDKDFNNEADTPDNFQSRRPNTSFCFLDIRSPGLGDTAMYLCATSQVDRAVEKLFFGSGTQLSVL.